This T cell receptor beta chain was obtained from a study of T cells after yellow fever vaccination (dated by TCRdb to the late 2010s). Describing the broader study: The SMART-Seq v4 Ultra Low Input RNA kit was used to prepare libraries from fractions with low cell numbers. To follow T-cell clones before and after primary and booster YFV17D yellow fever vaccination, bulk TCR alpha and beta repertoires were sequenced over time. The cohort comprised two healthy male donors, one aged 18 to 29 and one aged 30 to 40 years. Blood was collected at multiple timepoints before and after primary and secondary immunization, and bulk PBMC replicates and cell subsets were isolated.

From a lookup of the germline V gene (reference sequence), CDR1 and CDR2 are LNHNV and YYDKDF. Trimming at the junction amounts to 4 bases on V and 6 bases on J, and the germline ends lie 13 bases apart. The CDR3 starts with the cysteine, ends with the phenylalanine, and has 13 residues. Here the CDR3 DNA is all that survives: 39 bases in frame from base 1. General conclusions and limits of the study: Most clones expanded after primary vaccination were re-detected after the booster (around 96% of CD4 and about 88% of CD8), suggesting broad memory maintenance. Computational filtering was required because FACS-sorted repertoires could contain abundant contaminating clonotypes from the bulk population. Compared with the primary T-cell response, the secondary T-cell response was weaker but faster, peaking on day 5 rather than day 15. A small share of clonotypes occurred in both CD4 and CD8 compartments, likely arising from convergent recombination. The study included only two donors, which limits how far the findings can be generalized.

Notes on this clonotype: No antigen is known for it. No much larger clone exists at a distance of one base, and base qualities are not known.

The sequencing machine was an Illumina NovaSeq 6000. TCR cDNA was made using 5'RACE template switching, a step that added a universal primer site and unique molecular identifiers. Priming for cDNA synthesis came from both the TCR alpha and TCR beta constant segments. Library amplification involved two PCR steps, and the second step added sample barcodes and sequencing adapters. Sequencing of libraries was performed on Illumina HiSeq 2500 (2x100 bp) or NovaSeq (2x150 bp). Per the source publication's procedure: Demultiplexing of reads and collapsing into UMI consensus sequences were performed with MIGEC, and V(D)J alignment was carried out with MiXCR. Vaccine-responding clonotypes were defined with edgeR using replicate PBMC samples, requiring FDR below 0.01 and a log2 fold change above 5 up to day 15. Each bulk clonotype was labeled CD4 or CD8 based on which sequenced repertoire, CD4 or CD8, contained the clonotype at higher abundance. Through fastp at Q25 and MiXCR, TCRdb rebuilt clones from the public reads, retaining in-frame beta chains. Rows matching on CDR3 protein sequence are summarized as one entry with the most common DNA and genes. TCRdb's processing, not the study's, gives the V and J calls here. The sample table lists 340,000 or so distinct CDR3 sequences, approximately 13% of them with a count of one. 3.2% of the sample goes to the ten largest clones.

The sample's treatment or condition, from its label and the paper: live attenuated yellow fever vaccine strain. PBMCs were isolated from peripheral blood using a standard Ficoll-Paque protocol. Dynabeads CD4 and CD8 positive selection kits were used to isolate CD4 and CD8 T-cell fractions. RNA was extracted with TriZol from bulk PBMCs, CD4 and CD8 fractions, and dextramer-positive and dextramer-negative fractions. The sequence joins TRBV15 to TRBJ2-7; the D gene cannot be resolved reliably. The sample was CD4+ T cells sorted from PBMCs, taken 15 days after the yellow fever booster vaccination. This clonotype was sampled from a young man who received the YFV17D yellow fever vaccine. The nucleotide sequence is TGTGCCACCAGCAACAGTCGGCTGGGCGAGCAGTACTTC. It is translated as CATSNSRLGEQYF.